This TCR beta chain was captured by sequencing in a study of PD-L1 blockade in urothelial cancer. Study in general: About 85% of the roughly 29 patients were men whose urothelial cancer was bladder-origin. When blood samples were assessed, the median T cell count was some 140,000.

Time point reported: pretreatment peripheral blood. All patients carried locally advanced or metastatic urothelial carcinoma. Templates that were synthetic TCR analogs were spiked into each PCR. Repertoires were generated with immunoSEQ multiplex PCR, while TCRdb's copy carries only in-frame clones and drops some. The data contain some 71,000 clones, just under 85% of them singletons. After removal of 6 bases from V and 0 bases from J, the junction contained 6 bases not matched to a gene. The V gene's germline CDR1 is SNHLY and CDR2 FYNNEI. The CDR3 extends over 15 amino acids. The genes are TRBV2 and TRBJ1-1, with TRBD1 matching over 8 bases. The material was PBMCs, obtained around atezolizumab (anti-PD-L1) treatment. The source of this sequence is a man in his forties or fifties with urothelial cancer. CDR3 sequence (DNA): TGTGCCAGCAGCTTTCGACAGGGGATGAACACTGAAGCTTTCTTT. Its protein product is CASSFRQGMNTEAFF.